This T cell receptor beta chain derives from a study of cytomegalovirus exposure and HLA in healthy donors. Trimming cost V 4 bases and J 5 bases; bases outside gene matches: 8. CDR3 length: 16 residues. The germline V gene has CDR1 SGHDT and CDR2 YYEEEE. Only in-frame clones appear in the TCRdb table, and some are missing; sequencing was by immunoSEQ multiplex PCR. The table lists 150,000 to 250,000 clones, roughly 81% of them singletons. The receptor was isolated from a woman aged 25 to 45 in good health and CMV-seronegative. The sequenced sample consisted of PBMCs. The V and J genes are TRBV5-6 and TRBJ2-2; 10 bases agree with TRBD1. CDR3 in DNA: TGTGCCAGCAGCCCCCGGGACAGGGGTATGACCGGGGAGCTGTTTTTT. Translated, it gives CASSPRDRGMTGELFF.